One and the same sample provided the 18 T cell receptor beta chains below, sequenced in a study of blood T cells in healthy people across ages. With a J-beta primer mix and a sample-barcoded 5' primer, a second PCR ran roughly 6 to 11 cycles. Each CDR3 protein is one row after TCRdb ran MiXCR on the 5' RACE reads. Seen here are some 560,000 distinct CDR3 sequences, roughly a quarter observed once, and the top ten hold 3% to 4%. Another study also made use of these data, one on T cells of mothers and their children.

Sequencing input: blood. The receptors were sampled from a boy aged 2 to 10 in good health.

The V call is TRBV15, the J call TRBJ1-2, with a tentative D call TRBD1 (6 bases). Trimming pared 0 bases from V and 8 bases from J, leaving 16 bases between. The CDR3 has 15 residues. Germline lookup yields CDR1 LNHNV and CDR2 YYDKDF (reference sequence). CDR3 loop: CATSRDHVTQGGYTF. In DNA form, the CDR3 reads TGTGCCACCAGCAGAGATCATGTCACACAGGGCGGCTACACCTTC.

The table lists this clonotype with a few counts. The rearrangement joins TRBV5-5 to TRBJ2-7; D gene uncertain. The CDR3 consists of 12 residues. The germline gives CDR1 SGHKS, CDR2 YYEKEE (reference sequence). Trimming took 4 bases from V and 6 from J, leaving 11 bases between them. CDR3: CASSVGEGEQYF. As DNA, the CDR3 is TGTGCCAGCAGCGTTGGAGAAGGCGAGCAGTACTTC. Based on the CDR3 plus reference TRBV5-5 and TRBJ2-7, the full variable domain is DAGVTQSPTHLIKTRGQQVTLRCSPISGHKSVSWYQQVLGQGPQFIFQYYEKEERGRGNFPDRFSARQFPNYSSELNVNALLLGDSALYLCASSVGEGEQYFGPGTRLTVT.

The chain combines TRBV7-9 with TRBJ2-7; D tentatively reads TRBD1 or TRBD2 (5 bases each). The J call may not be correct, given that the DNA end is closer to TRBJ2-1. This CDR3 is built from 15 residues. In germline, CDR1 is SEHNR, CDR2 FQNEAQ (reference sequence). This CDR3 reads CASSLSGRGYNEQFF. As DNA, the CDR3 is TGTGCCAGCAGCTTATCAGGGCGAGGGTACAATGAGCAGTTCTTC.

The chain uses TRBV7-8 and TRBJ2-7; a weak D match, TRBD1 (5 bases). The CDR3 spans 15 residues. Germline V gene sequence: CDR1 SGHVS, CDR2 FQNEAQ. Deletions cut 2 bases from V and 2 bases from J, with 13 bases between. The CDR3: CASSLPDSRTYEQYF. In DNA form, the CDR3 reads TGTGCCAGCAGCTTACCAGACAGCCGTACCTACGAGCAGTACTTC.

This clonotype was detected a few times. V gene TRBV6-6 combines with J gene TRBJ1-1; possibly TRBD1 for D (6 bases). Per the germline V gene, CDR1 is MNHNY and CDR2 is SVGAGI (reference sequence). The CDR3 sequence is 13 residues long. Trimming left V 7 bases short and J 11 bases short, with 20 bases between. This chain's CDR3 is CASTPKAGGRAFF. CDR3 nucleotide sequence: TGTGCCAGCACCCCAAAGGCGGGGGGCCGGGCTTTCTTT.

This clonotype has only a few counts. The chain joins TRBV6-1 to TRBJ2-5, with TRBD2 matching 7 bases. The CDR3 covers 15 residues. Per the germline V gene, CDR1 is MNHNS and CDR2 is SASEGT. The V and J ends lost 6 bases and 3 bases, in that order; junction bases with no gene match: 10. The chain's CDR3 is CASSGGTSGKETQYF. The CDR3 DNA reads TGTGCCAGCAGCGGCGGGACCAGCGGGAAAGAGACCCAGTACTTC.

The chain couples TRBV14 to TRBJ1-1; 8 nucleotides match TRBD1. This CDR3 has 16 amino acids. The germline CDR1 and CDR2 sequences are SGHDN and FVKESK. The V and J ends lost 3 bases and 0 bases, in that order; junction bases with no gene match: 6. The DNA of the CDR3 is TGTGCCAGCAGCCAGTACAGGGGGGGGATGAACACTGAAGCTTTCTTT. This encodes CASSQYRGGMNTEAFF.

The V call is TRBV6-5, the J call TRBJ2-7; no firm D call. This CDR3 has 13 residues. Trimming left V 6 bases short and J 5 bases short, with 14 bases between. Germline lookup yields CDR1 MNHEY and CDR2 SVGAGI. The CDR3 sequence is CASSLREQHEQYF. CDR3 DNA sequence: TGTGCCAGCAGCTTACGCGAGCAGCACGAGCAGTACTTC.

The chain combines TRBV6-5 with TRBJ2-7, with 9 bases fitting TRBD2. This CDR3 is built from 18 residues. V trimming: 0 bases; J trimming: 0 bases; junction bases outside the gene matches: 9. The germline V gene encodes CDR1 MNHEY and CDR2 SVGAGI. The CDR3 reads CASSYSTSGRWASYEQYF. For the CDR3, the DNA is TGTGCCAGCAGTTACTCTACCAGCGGGAGGTGGGCCTCCTACGAGCAGTACTTC.

This chain uses TRBV20-1 with TRBJ2-7, with 9 positions matching TRBD1. Germline CDR1 is DFQATT and CDR2 is SNEGSKA (reference sequence). V lost 6 bases and J lost 4; bases outside the gene matches: 7. The CDR3 has 13 residues. CDR3 in DNA: TGCAGTGCCGTGGGACAGGGATTATACGAGCAGTACTTC. Its translation: CSAVGQGLYEQYF.

This clonotype was found a few times. The rearrangement links TRBV12-3 or TRBV12-4 to TRBJ1-5; TRBD1 matches at 9 bases. CDR3 length: 16 amino acids. J gave up 3 bases and V 6 bases, and 9 bases lay outside the gene matches. The CDR3 is CASSPEGQGYNQPQHF. DNA for the CDR3: TGTGCCAGCAGCCCGGAGGGACAGGGATACAATCAGCCCCAGCATTTT.

The chain couples TRBV11-2 to TRBJ2-5; maybe TRBD1 (5 bases). The CDR3 sequence is 15 residues long. Germline V lookup: CDR1 SGHAT, CDR2 FQNNGV. V lost 3 bases to trimming and J lost 5 bases, with 16 bases between them. DNA for the CDR3: TGTGCCAGCAGCTTCTGGTCCGAGAAGGGGGAGACCCAGTACTTC. This sequence encodes CASSFWSEKGETQYF.

V usage is TRBV3-1 and J usage is TRBJ2-3; D might be TRBD1 (6 bases). The germline V and J ends were trimmed by 1 base and 4 bases, with 12 bases remaining between them. Germline CDR1 and CDR2: LGHDT and YNNKEL (reference sequence). The CDR3 is made up of 15 amino acids. The CDR3 is CASSQAVTGADTQYF. The CDR3 coding sequence is TGTGCCAGCAGCCAAGCGGTGACAGGAGCAGATACGCAGTATTTT.

V is TRBV15 and J is TRBJ1-5; D is unresolved. Germline CDR1 reads LNHNV; CDR2 reads YYDKDF (reference sequence). The CDR3 runs to 15 residues. Trimming removed 2 bases at V and 0 bases at J, with 8 bases between. CDR3 bases: TGTGCCACCAGCAGATCCATGCATAGCAATCAGCCCCAGCATTTT. This sequence encodes CATSRSMHSNQPQHF.

There are a few counts of this clonotype. This sequence joins TRBV24-1 and TRBJ1-4; the D is unclear. Germline CDR1 KGHDR, CDR2 SFDVKD. Between the trimmed V and J ends, which lost 0 bases and 7 bases, there was a span of 20 bases. This CDR3 has 18 amino acids. DNA of the CDR3: TGTGCCACCAGTGATTTGAGTCCGGACGGAGCCGGTGCTGAAAAACTGTTTTTT. Translated, it gives CATSDLSPDGAGAEKLFF.

This clonotype turned up a few times. V is TRBV6-5 and J is TRBJ2-6; 7 positions match TRBD1. This CDR3 spans 15 amino acids. Per germline, CDR1 MNHEY and CDR2 SVGAGI. The trim removed 3 bases at V and 4 bases at J, leaving 3 bases unmatched. CDR3 sequence (DNA): TGTGCCAGCAGTTATACAGGGGCCGGGGCCAACGTCCTGACTTTC. Encoded protein: CASSYTGAGANVLTF.

This clonotype was recorded a few times. This chain connects TRBV3-1 to TRBJ2-1; D not certain. CDR1 LGHDT and CDR2 YNNKEL come from the germline V gene (reference sequence). V lost 1 base and J 0 bases, leaving 10 bases between the germline ends. There are 16 residues in the CDR3. CDR3 in amino acids: CASSQGSTNSYNEQFF. The CDR3 nucleotides are TGTGCCAGCAGCCAAGGCAGTACAAACTCCTACAATGAGCAGTTCTTC.

The sample holds a few counts of this clonotype. This chain connects TRBV7-2 to TRBJ2-1; tentative D call: TRBD2 (6 bases). The end of the DNA aligns better with TRBJ2-7, so the J call may be wrong. The germline V gene encodes CDR1 SGHTA and CDR2 FQGNSA. The CDR3 spans 15 residues. CDR3 bases: TGTGCCAGCAGTCCGACTAGTCACCTCTCCTACGAGCAGTACTTC. Protein product: CASSPTSHLSYEQYF.